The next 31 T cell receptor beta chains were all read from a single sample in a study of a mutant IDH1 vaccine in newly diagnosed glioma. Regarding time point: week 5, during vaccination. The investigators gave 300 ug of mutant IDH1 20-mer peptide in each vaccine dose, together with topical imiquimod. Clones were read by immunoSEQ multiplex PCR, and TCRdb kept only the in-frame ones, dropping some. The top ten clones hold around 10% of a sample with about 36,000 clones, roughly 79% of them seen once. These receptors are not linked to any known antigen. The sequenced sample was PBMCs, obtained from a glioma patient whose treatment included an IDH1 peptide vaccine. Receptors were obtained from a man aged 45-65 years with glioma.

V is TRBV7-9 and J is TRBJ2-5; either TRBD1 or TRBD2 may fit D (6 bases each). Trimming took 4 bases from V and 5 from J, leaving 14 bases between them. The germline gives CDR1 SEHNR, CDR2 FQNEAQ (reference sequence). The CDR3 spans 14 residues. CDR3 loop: CASSSYQGRETQYF. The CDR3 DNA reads TGTGCCAGCAGCTCATACCAGGGGAGGGAGACCCAGTACTTC.

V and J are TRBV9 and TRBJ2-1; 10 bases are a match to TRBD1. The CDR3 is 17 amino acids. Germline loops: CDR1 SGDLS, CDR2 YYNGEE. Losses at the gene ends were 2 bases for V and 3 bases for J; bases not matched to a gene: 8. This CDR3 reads CASSVESGTGVYNEQFF. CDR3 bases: TGTGCCAGCAGCGTGGAATCCGGGACAGGGGTCTACAATGAGCAGTTCTTC.

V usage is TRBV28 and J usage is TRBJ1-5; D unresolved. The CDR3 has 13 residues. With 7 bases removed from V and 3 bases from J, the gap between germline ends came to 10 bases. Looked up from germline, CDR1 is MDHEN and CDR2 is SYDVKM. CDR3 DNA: TGTGCCAGCACGAGTAGGTTCAATCAGCCCCAGCATTTT. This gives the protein CASTSRFNQPQHF.

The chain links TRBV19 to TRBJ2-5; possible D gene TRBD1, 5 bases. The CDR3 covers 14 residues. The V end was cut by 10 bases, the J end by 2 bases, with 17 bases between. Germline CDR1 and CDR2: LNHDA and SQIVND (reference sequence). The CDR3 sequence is CAIKLPTAQETQYF. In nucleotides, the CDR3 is TGTGCCATCAAGCTACCGACAGCGCAAGAGACCCAGTACTTC.

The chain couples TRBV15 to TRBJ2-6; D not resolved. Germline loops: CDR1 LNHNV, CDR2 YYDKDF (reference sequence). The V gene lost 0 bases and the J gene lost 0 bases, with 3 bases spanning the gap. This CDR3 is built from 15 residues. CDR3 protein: CATSREHSGANVLTF. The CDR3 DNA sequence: TGTGCCACCAGCAGAGAACACTCTGGGGCCAACGTCCTGACTTTC.

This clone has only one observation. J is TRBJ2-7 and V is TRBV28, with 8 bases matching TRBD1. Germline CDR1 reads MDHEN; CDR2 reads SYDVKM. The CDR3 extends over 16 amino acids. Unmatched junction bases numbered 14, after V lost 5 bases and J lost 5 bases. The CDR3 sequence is CASSKPRTTGAHEQYF. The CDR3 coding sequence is TGTGCCAGCAGTAAACCCCGGACGACAGGGGCCCACGAGCAGTACTTC. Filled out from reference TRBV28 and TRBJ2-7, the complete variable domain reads DVKVTQSSRYLVKRTGEKVFLECVQDMDHENMFWYRQDPGLGLRLIYFSYDVKMKEKGDIPEGYSVSREKKERFSLILESASTNQTSMYLCASSKPRTTGAHEQYFGPGTRLTVT.

The chain's CDR3 is CASRKLGTEQFF. DNA for the CDR3: TGTGCCAGCAGGAAATTAGGGACAGAGCAGTTCTTC. The rearrangement uses TRBV14 and TRBJ2-1, with D possibly TRBD1 on 6 matching bases. The V gene's germline CDR1 is SGHDN and CDR2 FVKESK. Deletions cut 6 bases from V and 10 bases from J, with 13 bases between. This CDR3 contains 12 residues.

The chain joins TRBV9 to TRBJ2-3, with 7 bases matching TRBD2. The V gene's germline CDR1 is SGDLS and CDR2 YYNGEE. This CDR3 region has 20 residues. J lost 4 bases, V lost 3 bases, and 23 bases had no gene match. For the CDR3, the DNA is TGTGCCAGCAGCGCCCAGATAACTATTGTCACTAGCGCGGAAGCAGATACGCAGTATTTT. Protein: CASSAQITIVTSAEADTQYF.

The CDR3 bases are TGTGCCAGCAGTTCCCCGGGCAGGAACACTGAAGCTTTCTTT. Translated, it gives CASSSPGRNTEAFF. This chain connects TRBV28 to TRBJ1-1; D gene unclear. Germline values: CDR1 MDHEN, CDR2 SYDVKM. V lost 4 bases, J lost 1 base, and 10 bases lay in between. The CDR3 totals 14 residues.

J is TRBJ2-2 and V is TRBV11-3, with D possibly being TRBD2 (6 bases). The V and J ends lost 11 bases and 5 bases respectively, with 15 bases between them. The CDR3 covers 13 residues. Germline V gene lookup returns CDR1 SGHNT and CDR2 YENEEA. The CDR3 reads CASRQAGTGELFF. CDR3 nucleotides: TGTGCCTCGAGGCAGGCGGGGACCGGGGAGCTGTTTTTT.

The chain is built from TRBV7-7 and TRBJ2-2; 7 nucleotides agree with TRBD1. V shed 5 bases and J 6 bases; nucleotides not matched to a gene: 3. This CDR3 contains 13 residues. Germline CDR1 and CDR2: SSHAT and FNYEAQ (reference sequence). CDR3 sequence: CASSDQGAGELFF. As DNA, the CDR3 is TGTGCCAGCAGCGATCAGGGGGCCGGGGAGCTGTTTTTT.

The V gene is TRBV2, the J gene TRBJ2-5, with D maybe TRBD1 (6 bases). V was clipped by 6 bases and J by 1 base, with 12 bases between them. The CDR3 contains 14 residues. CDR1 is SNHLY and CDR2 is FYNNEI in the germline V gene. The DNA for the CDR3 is TGTGCCAGCAGCGAACAGGGTCCCCAAGAGACCCAGTACTTC. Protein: CASSEQGPQETQYF.

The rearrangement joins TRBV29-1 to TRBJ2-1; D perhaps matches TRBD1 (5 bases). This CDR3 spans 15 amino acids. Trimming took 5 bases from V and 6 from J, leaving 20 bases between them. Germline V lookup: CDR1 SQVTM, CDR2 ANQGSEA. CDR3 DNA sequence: TGCAGCGTTCGACCCAGGGTGATGGTAAGCAATGAGCAGTTCTTC. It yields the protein CSVRPRVMVSNEQFF.

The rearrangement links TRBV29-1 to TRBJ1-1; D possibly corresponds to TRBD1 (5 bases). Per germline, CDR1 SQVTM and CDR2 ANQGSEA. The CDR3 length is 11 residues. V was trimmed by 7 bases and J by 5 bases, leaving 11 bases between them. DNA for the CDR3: TGCAGCGCACGCAGGGAGACTGAAGCTTTCTTT. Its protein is CSARRETEAFF.

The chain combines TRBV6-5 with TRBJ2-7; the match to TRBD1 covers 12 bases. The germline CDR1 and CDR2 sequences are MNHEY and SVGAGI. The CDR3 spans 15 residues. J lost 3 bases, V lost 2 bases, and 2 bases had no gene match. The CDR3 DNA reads TGTGCCAGCAGTTACAGGGACAGGGGGCACTACGAGCAGTACTTC. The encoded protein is CASSYRDRGHYEQYF.

CDR3 sequence: CASSKENVSQETQYF. In DNA, the CDR3 is TGTGCCAGCAGCAAAGAAAACGTCAGCCAAGAGACCCAGTACTTC. The chain employs TRBV21-1 and TRBJ2-5; TRBD1 is taken as the D call from the table, unchecked against the DNA. TRBV21-1 constitutes a pseudogene. The CDR3 has 15 residues.

The CDR3 loop is CASSESRTGVDTQYF. The CDR3 DNA is TGTGCCAGCAGCGAATCGAGGACAGGGGTGGATACGCAGTATTTT. The genes are TRBV6-1 and TRBJ2-3; 9 bases agree with TRBD1. The CDR3 consists of 15 residues. In germline, CDR1 is MNHNS, CDR2 SASEGT. With V trimmed by 6 bases and J by 6 bases, 10 bases remained unmatched.

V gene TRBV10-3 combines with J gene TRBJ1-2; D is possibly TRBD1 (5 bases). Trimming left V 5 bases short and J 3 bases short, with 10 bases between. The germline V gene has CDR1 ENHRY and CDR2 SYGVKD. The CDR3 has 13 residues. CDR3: CAISSGGDYGYTF. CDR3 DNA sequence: TGTGCCATCAGTTCCGGAGGGGACTATGGCTACACCTTC.

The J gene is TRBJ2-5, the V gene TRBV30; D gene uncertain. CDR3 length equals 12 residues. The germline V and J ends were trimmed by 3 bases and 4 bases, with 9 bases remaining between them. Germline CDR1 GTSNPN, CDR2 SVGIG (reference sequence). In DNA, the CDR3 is TGTGCCTGGAGACTCCTCGGAGAGACCCAGTACTTC. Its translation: CAWRLLGETQYF.

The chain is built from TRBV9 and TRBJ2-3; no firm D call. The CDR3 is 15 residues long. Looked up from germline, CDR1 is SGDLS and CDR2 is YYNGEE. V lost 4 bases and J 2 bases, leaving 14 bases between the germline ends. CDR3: CASSRTVSPTDTQYF. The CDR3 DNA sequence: TGTGCCAGCAGCCGAACTGTTTCGCCCACAGATACGCAGTATTTT.

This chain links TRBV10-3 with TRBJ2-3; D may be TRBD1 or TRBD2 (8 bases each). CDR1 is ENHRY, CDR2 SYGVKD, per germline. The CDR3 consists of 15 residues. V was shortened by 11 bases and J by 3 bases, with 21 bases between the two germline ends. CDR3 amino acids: CASGQDGGGTDTQYF. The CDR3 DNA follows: TGTGCCTCGGGACAGGATGGCGGGGGGACAGATACGCAGTATTTT.

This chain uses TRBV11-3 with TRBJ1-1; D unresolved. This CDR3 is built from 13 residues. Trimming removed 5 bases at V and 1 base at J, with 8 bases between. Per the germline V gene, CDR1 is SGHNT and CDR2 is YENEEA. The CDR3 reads CASSRAGNTEAFF. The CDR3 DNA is TGTGCCAGCAGCCGGGCGGGGAACACTGAAGCTTTCTTT.

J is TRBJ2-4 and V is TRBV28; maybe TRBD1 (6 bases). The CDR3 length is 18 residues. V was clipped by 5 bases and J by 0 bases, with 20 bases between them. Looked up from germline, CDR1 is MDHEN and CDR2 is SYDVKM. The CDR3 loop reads CASSPVDSLTLAKNIQYF. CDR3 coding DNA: TGTGCCAGCAGTCCCGTGGACAGCCTTACACTAGCCAAAAACATTCAGTACTTC.

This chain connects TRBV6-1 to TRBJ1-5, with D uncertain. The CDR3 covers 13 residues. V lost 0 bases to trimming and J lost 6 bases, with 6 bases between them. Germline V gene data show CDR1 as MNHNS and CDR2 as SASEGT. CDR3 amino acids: CASSEALGQPQHF. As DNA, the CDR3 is TGTGCCAGCAGTGAAGCGCTCGGTCAGCCCCAGCATTTT.

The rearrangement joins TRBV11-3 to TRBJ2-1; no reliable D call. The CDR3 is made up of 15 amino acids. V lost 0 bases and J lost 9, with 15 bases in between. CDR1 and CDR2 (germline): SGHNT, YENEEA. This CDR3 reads CASSLDQPRLGEQFF. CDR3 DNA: TGTGCCAGCAGCTTAGACCAGCCCCGGCTGGGTGAGCAGTTCTTC.

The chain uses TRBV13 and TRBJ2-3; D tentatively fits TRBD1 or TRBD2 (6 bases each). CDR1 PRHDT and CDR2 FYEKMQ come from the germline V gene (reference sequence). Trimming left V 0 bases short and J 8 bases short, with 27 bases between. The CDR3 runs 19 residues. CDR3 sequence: CASSLGGAHSGATHGTQYF. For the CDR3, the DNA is TGTGCCAGCAGCTTAGGTGGGGCGCATTCGGGGGCGACACATGGTACGCAGTATTTT.

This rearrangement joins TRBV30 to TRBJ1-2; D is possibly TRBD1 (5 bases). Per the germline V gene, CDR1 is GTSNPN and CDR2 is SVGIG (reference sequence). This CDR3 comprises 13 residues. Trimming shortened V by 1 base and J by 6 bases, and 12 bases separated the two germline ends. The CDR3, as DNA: TGTGCCTGGAGTGACGGGACTGCCGATGGCTACACCTTC. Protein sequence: CAWSDGTADGYTF.

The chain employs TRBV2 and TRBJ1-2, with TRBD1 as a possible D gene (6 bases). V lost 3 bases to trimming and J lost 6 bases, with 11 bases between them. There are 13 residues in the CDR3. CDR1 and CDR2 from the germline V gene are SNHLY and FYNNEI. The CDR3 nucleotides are TGTGCCAGCAGTGACGCCTACAGGGATGGCTACACCTTC. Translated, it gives CASSDAYRDGYTF.

This CDR3 reads CASSSSAKSGELFF. The CDR3 nucleotides are TGTGCCAGCAGCTCCTCAGCGAAGTCCGGGGAGCTGTTTTTT. This chain joins TRBV7-6 and TRBJ2-2; D unclear. The CDR3 is made up of 14 amino acids. The germline V gene encodes CDR1 SGHVS and CDR2 FNYEAQ. Trimming stripped 4 bases from V and 6 bases from J, with 12 bases between.

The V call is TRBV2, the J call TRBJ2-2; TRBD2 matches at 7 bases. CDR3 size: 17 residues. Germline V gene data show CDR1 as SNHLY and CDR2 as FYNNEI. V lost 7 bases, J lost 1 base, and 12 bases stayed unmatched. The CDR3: CASNYGIAGENTGELFF. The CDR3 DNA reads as TGTGCCAGCAATTATGGGATAGCGGGTGAGAACACCGGGGAGCTGTTTTTT.

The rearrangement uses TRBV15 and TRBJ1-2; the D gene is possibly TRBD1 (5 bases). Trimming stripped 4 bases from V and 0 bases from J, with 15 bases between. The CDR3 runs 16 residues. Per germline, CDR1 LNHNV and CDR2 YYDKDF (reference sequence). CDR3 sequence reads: CATSINAGSPNYGYTF. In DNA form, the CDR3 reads TGTGCCACCAGCATTAACGCAGGGTCCCCTAACTATGGCTACACCTTC.